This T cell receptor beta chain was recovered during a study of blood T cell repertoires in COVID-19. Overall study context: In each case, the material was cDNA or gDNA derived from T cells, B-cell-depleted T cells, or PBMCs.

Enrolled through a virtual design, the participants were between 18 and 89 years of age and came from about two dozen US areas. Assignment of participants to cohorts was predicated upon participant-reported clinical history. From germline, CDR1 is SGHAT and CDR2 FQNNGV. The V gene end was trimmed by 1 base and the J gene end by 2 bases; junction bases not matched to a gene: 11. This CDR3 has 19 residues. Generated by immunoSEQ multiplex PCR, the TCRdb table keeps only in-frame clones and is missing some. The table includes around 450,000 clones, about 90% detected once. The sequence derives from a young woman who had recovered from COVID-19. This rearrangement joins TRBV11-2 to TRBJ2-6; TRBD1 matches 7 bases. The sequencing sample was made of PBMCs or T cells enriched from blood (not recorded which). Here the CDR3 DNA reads TGTGCCAGCAGCTTAGGCGGTGGTCCAGGGGGAACTGGGGCCAACGTCCTGACTTTC. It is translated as CASSLGGGPGGTGANVLTF.